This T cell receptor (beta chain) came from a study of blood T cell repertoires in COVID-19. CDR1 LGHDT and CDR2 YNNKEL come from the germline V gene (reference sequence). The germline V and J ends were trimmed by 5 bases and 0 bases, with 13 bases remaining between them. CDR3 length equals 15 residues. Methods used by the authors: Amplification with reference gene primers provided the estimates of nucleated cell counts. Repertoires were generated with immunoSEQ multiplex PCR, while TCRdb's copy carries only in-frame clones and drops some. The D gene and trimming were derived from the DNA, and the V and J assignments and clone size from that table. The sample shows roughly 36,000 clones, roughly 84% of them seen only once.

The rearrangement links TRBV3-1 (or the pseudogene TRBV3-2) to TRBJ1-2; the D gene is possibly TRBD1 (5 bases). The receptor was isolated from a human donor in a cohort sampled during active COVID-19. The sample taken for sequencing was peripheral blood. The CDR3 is CASSFRGRTNYGYTF. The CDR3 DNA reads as TGTGCCAGCAGCTTCCGGGGGAGAACTAACTATGGCTACACCTTC.